Below, one T cell receptor (beta chain) is given with its context. These data come from a study of blood T cell repertoires in COVID-19. In germline, CDR1 is SEHNR, CDR2 FQNEAQ (reference sequence). The CDR3 has 14 residues. Trimming removed 5 bases from V and 5 bases from J, with 15 bases in between. The data were produced by immunoSEQ multiplex PCR, yet TCRdb's version contains in-frame clones alone and is incomplete. The sample has more than 250,000 clones; more than 75% are singletons. Everyone who took part was roughly 18 to 89 years old, and they came from 20 to 25 US areas. The rearrangement uses TRBV7-9 and TRBJ1-2, with D perhaps TRBD1 (6 bases). Sequences were obtained from PBMCs or T cells enriched from blood (not recorded which). The clonotype was recovered from a woman between 18 and 29 years old who had recovered from COVID-19. The CDR3 spells CASSPDRRNYGYTF. The CDR3 DNA reads as TGTGCCAGCAGCCCAGACAGGAGGAATTATGGCTACACCTTC.